These T cell receptor beta chains were read from a single sample in a study of blood T cell repertoires in COVID-19. The table came from immunoSEQ multiplex PCR; TCRdb's copy has only in-frame clones and leaves some out. Among 390,000 or so clones listed, approximately 87% were seen once. Material: peripheral blood. The receptors come from a woman younger than 45 with COVID-19, enrolled during active disease. The CDR3 runs from the conserved cysteine through the conserved F or W. Each record gives: J gene, D gene, V gene, clone size, CDR3 protein, CDR3 DNA. D genes are given only for firm matches. Clone size appears in some rows only: once, few, many, or a class for an expanded clone.

J gene: TRBJ1-1; D gene: NA; V gene: TRBV5-1; clone size: NA; CDR3 protein: CASSSTGQTEAFF; CDR3 DNA: TGCGCCAGCAGCTCGACAGGACAGACTGAAGCTTTCTTT
J gene: TRBJ2-1; D gene: NA; V gene: TRBV6-5; clone size: NA; CDR3 protein: CASSGQLYNEQFF; CDR3 DNA: TGTGCCAGCAGCGGACAGCTCTACAATGAGCAGTTCTTC
J gene: TRBJ2-7; D gene: TRBD2; V gene: TRBV5-5; clone size: NA; CDR3 protein: CASQQWGTSGKEQYF; CDR3 DNA: TGTGCAAGCCAGCAGTGGGGGACTAGCGGGAAAGAGCAGTACTTC
J gene: TRBJ2-1; D gene: TRBD2; V gene: TRBV20-1; clone size: NA; CDR3 protein: CSASTSGYYNEQFF; CDR3 DNA: TGCAGTGCTAGTACTAGCGGATATTACAATGAGCAGTTCTTC
J gene: TRBJ2-5; D gene: TRBD2; V gene: TRBV6-5; clone size: NA; CDR3 protein: CASSYRGRAWETQYF; CDR3 DNA: TGTGCCAGCAGTTACCGAGGGAGGGCCTGGGAGACCCAGTACTTC
J gene: TRBJ2-7; D gene: TRBD2; V gene: TRBV7-2; clone size: few; CDR3 protein: CASSPPGGTYEQYF; CDR3 DNA: TGTGCCAGCAGTCCTCCGGGAGGCACCTACGAGCAGTACTTC
J gene: TRBJ2-1; D gene: NA; V gene: TRBV28; clone size: NA; CDR3 protein: CASPPSAGGYNEQFF; CDR3 DNA: TGTGCCAGCCCCCCGAGTGCCGGAGGATACAATGAGCAGTTCTTC
J gene: TRBJ2-7; D gene: NA; V gene: TRBV2; clone size: NA; CDR3 protein: CASSPRAESPEQYF; CDR3 DNA: TGTGCCAGCAGTCCTCGAGCCGAAAGCCCCGAGCAGTACTTC
J gene: TRBJ2-2; D gene: TRBD1; V gene: TRBV3-1/TRBV3-2; clone size: NA; CDR3 protein: CASSHREDRCANTGELFF; CDR3 DNA: TGTGCCAGCAGCCATCGCGAGGACAGGTGCGCGAACACCGGGGAGCTGTTTTTT
J gene: TRBJ2-4; D gene: TRBD1; V gene: TRBV15; clone size: NA; CDR3 protein: CATSRDGRTGIIDIQYF; CDR3 DNA: TGTGCCACCAGCAGAGATGGAAGGACAGGGATAATTGACATTCAGTACTTC
J gene: TRBJ2-5; D gene: NA; V gene: TRBV7-3; clone size: NA; CDR3 protein: CASSLRVKETQYF; CDR3 DNA: TGTGCCAGCAGCTTACGAGTGAAAGAGACCCAGTACTTC
J gene: TRBJ2-7; D gene: TRBD1; V gene: TRBV10-1; clone size: NA; CDR3 protein: CASSENTGGTYEQYF; CDR3 DNA: TGCGCCAGCAGTGAAAACACAGGGGGGACCTACGAGCAGTACTTC
J gene: TRBJ2-3; D gene: TRBD2; V gene: TRBV5-1; clone size: once; CDR3 protein: CASSFSSGSFNTDTQYF; CDR3 DNA: TGCGCCAGCAGCTTTTCTAGCGGGAGCTTTAACACAGATACGCAGTATTTT
J gene: TRBJ1-2; D gene: NA; V gene: TRBV28; clone size: NA; CDR3 protein: CATLTAGFYGYTF; CDR3 DNA: TGTGCCACCCTTACGGCAGGATTCTATGGCTACACCTTC
J gene: TRBJ2-7; D gene: NA; V gene: TRBV30; clone size: NA; CDR3 protein: CAWGRDKGGQYF; CDR3 DNA: TGTGCCTGGGGCCGGGACAAAGGAGGGCAGTACTTC
J gene: TRBJ2-3; D gene: TRBD1; V gene: TRBV29-1; clone size: NA; CDR3 protein: CSVPPGQGGTDTQYF; CDR3 DNA: TGCAGCGTTCCGCCGGGACAGGGGGGCACAGATACGCAGTATTTT